A selection of T cell receptor beta chains follows, all from one sample in a study of beta chain features in type 1 diabetes. Some clones are missing from TCRdb's copy, which holds only in-frame ones; the method was immunoSEQ multiplex PCR. The sample comprises about 170,000 clones, 6% to 9% of which are singletons, and 0.5% rests with the top ten. The sample comprised central memory CD4+ T cells from blood. All receptors come from a man between 18 and 35 years old with type 1 diabetes. The CDR3 runs from the conserved cysteine through the conserved F or W. The D gene is left open where the match is weak. A row's size may be missing; if present it is once, few, many or a size class.

J gene: TRBJ1-2
clone size: few
D gene: -
V gene: TRBV6-5
CDR3 protein: CASSDQGFYGYTF
CDR3 DNA: TGTGCCAGCAGTGATCAGGGATTCTATGGCTACACCTTC

J gene: TRBJ2-3
clone size: -
D gene: -
V gene: TRBV18
CDR3 protein: CASSPSGIGGTDTQYF
CDR3 DNA: TGTGCCAGCTCACCATCCGGGATTGGGGGCACAGATACGCAGTATTTT

J gene: TRBJ2-1
clone size: many
D gene: TRBD1
V gene: TRBV2
CDR3 protein: CASSVGQGWNEQFF
CDR3 DNA: TGTGCCAGCAGTGTGGGACAGGGATGGAATGAGCAGTTCTTC

J gene: TRBJ2-5
clone size: -
D gene: TRBD1
V gene: TRBV7-2
CDR3 protein: CASSPGQGAETQYF
CDR3 DNA: TGTGCCAGCAGCCCAGGACAGGGGGCGGAGACCCAGTACTTC

J gene: TRBJ2-3
clone size: -
D gene: TRBD2
V gene: TRBV9
CDR3 protein: CASSVEVAGADTQYF
CDR3 DNA: TGTGCCAGCAGCGTAGAAGTAGCGGGCGCAGATACGCAGTATTTT

J gene: TRBJ2-3
clone size: -
D gene: -
V gene: TRBV6-1
CDR3 protein: CASRETGAGTDTQYF
CDR3 DNA: TGTGCCAGCAGGGAAACAGGGGCGGGAACAGATACGCAGTATTTT

J gene: TRBJ2-1
clone size: -
D gene: -
V gene: TRBV11-2
CDR3 protein: CASSWTTRVDEQFF
CDR3 DNA: TGTGCCAGCAGCTGGACCACCAGGGTGGATGAGCAGTTCTTC

J gene: TRBJ2-5
clone size: few
D gene: TRBD2
V gene: TRBV19
CDR3 protein: CASRASGRGGGETQYF
CDR3 DNA: TGTGCCAGTAGAGCCAGCGGGAGGGGCGGCGGGGAGACCCAGTACTTC

J gene: TRBJ1-2
clone size: few
D gene: TRBD1
V gene: TRBV5-6
CDR3 protein: CASKRDRAGYTF
CDR3 DNA: TGTGCCAGCAAAAGGGACAGGGCCGGCTACACCTTC

J gene: TRBJ2-1
clone size: few
D gene: TRBD2
V gene: TRBV5-1
CDR3 protein: CASSQTSGDWNEQFF
CDR3 DNA: TGCGCCAGCAGCCAGACTAGCGGGGACTGGAATGAGCAGTTCTTC

J gene: TRBJ1-5
clone size: -
D gene: -
V gene: TRBV7-2
CDR3 protein: CASSLETGLGRPQHF
CDR3 DNA: TGTGCCAGCAGCTTAGAAACAGGGCTGGGGAGGCCCCAGCATTTT

J gene: TRBJ2-5
clone size: few
D gene: -
V gene: TRBV7-8
CDR3 protein: CASSSGLYGETQYF
CDR3 DNA: TGTGCCAGCAGCTCGGGACTGTACGGGGAGACCCAGTACTTC

J gene: TRBJ2-3
clone size: few
D gene: -
V gene: TRBV7-2
CDR3 protein: CASSFFTDTQYF
CDR3 DNA: TGTGCCAGCAGCTTCTTCACAGATACGCAGTATTTT

J gene: TRBJ2-5
clone size: few
D gene: -
V gene: TRBV5-1
CDR3 protein: CASSAMGGTRETQYF
CDR3 DNA: TGCGCCAGCAGCGCAATGGGCGGGACGAGAGAGACCCAGTACTTC

J gene: TRBJ2-1
clone size: few
D gene: TRBD1
V gene: TRBV5-1
CDR3 protein: CASSLSGQGLYEQFF
CDR3 DNA: TGCGCCAGCAGCTTGTCCGGACAGGGGCTCTATGAGCAGTTCTTC

J gene: TRBJ2-5
clone size: few
D gene: TRBD1
V gene: TRBV9
CDR3 protein: CASTRGQGQETQYF
CDR3 DNA: TGTGCCAGCACGAGGGGACAGGGGCAAGAGACCCAGTACTTC

J gene: TRBJ2-7
clone size: -
D gene: TRBD2
V gene: TRBV19
CDR3 protein: CASSISAGGALYEQYF
CDR3 DNA: TGTGCCAGTAGTATCTCAGCGGGAGGGGCGTTGTACGAGCAGTACTTC

J gene: TRBJ2-1
clone size: -
D gene: TRBD2
V gene: TRBV2
CDR3 protein: CASQASGSGEQFF
CDR3 DNA: TGTGCCAGCCAGGCTAGCGGGAGTGGTGAGCAGTTCTTC

J gene: TRBJ1-4
clone size: -
D gene: -
V gene: TRBV5-4
CDR3 protein: CASSLSLAGEREKLFF
CDR3 DNA: TGTGCCAGCAGCTTGTCTTTAGCGGGGGAGCGGGAAAAACTGTTTTTT

J gene: TRBJ2-7
clone size: -
D gene: TRBD2
V gene: TRBV13
CDR3 protein: CASSLSGGLLNF
CDR3 DNA: TGTGCCAGCAGCTTATCGGGGGGGCTATTGAACTTC

J gene: TRBJ2-2
clone size: -
D gene: TRBD2
V gene: TRBV5-1
CDR3 protein: CASSSGTSGRLPTGELFF
CDR3 DNA: TGCGCCAGCAGCTCCGGGACTAGCGGGAGGTTACCAACCGGGGAGCTGTTTTTT

J gene: TRBJ2-5
clone size: -
D gene: TRBD1
V gene: TRBV27
CDR3 protein: CASRDTGGRETQYF
CDR3 DNA: TGTGCCAGCAGAGACACAGGGGGGCGGGAGACCCAGTACTTC

J gene: TRBJ2-2
clone size: few
D gene: -
V gene: TRBV5-1
CDR3 protein: CASSLTGSLLTGELFF
CDR3 DNA: TGCGCCAGCAGCTTGACTGGGAGTCTTCTCACCGGGGAGCTGTTTTTT

J gene: TRBJ2-5
clone size: few
D gene: -
V gene: TRBV2
CDR3 protein: CASGWDLGQETQYF
CDR3 DNA: TGTGCCAGCGGCTGGGACTTAGGGCAAGAGACCCAGTACTTC

J gene: TRBJ2-1
clone size: few
D gene: TRBD2
V gene: TRBV25-1
CDR3 protein: CASGGLAGDDEQFF
CDR3 DNA: TGTGCCAGCGGGGGACTAGCGGGAGATGATGAGCAGTTCTTC

J gene: TRBJ2-3
clone size: many
D gene: -
V gene: TRBV29-1
CDR3 protein: CSVSGVASTDTQYF
CDR3 DNA: TGCAGCGTATCAGGCGTCGCGAGCACAGATACGCAGTATTTT

J gene: TRBJ2-7
clone size: -
D gene: -
V gene: TRBV7-9
CDR3 protein: CASSLGGQGGEQYF
CDR3 DNA: TGTGCCAGCAGCTTAGGAGGTCAGGGGGGCGAGCAGTACTTC

J gene: TRBJ2-1
clone size: -
D gene: TRBD1
V gene: TRBV7-2
CDR3 protein: CASSWDRGPGEQFF
CDR3 DNA: TGTGCCAGCAGCTGGGACAGGGGGCCTGGTGAGCAGTTCTTC

J gene: TRBJ2-2
clone size: -
D gene: TRBD1
V gene: TRBV30
CDR3 protein: CAWKTGGRSSGELFF
CDR3 DNA: TGTGCCTGGAAGACAGGGGGAAGGAGTAGCGGGGAGCTGTTTTTT

J gene: TRBJ2-7
clone size: many
D gene: TRBD1
V gene: TRBV28
CDR3 protein: CASSTGAGGAEQYF
CDR3 DNA: TGTGCCAGCAGCACAGGGGCAGGGGGCGCCGAGCAGTACTTC

J gene: TRBJ1-2
clone size: few
D gene: -
V gene: TRBV7-2
CDR3 protein: CASSLGLEATLYGYTF
CDR3 DNA: TGTGCCAGCAGCTTAGGTTTAGAGGCCACCCTCTATGGCTACACCTTC

J gene: TRBJ1-5
clone size: many
D gene: -
V gene: TRBV15
CDR3 protein: CATSRDQGVVQPQHF
CDR3 DNA: TGTGCCACCAGCAGAGACCAGGGTGTAGTTCAGCCCCAGCATTTT

J gene: TRBJ2-1
clone size: -
D gene: TRBD2
V gene: TRBV4-2
CDR3 protein: CASSHFGTSGSGEQFF
CDR3 DNA: TGTGCCAGCAGCCACTTCGGGACTAGCGGGAGTGGCGAGCAGTTCTTC

J gene: TRBJ1-3
clone size: -
D gene: -
V gene: TRBV2
CDR3 protein: CASRTESSGNTIYF
CDR3 DNA: TGTGCCAGCCGTACTGAGAGCTCTGGAAACACCATATATTTT

J gene: TRBJ1-6
clone size: -
D gene: -
V gene: TRBV6-5
CDR3 protein: CASSYRGGINSPLHF
CDR3 DNA: TGTGCCAGCAGTTACCGCGGGGGGATCAATTCACCCCTCCACTTT

J gene: TRBJ1-2
clone size: -
D gene: -
V gene: TRBV6-4
CDR3 protein: CASSRTANYGYTF
CDR3 DNA: TGTGCCAGCAGTAGGACAGCTAACTATGGCTACACCTTC

J gene: TRBJ2-3
clone size: few
D gene: TRBD2
V gene: TRBV30
CDR3 protein: CAWSTGGSTDTQYF
CDR3 DNA: TGTGCCTGGAGTACGGGGGGGAGCACAGATACGCAGTATTTT

J gene: TRBJ2-3
clone size: many
D gene: TRBD1
V gene: TRBV19
CDR3 protein: CASKDRGADTQYF
CDR3 DNA: TGTGCCAGTAAGGACAGGGGAGCAGATACGCAGTATTTT

J gene: TRBJ1-2
clone size: few
D gene: TRBD1
V gene: TRBV11-2
CDR3 protein: CASHRTGRGYGYTF
CDR3 DNA: TGTGCCAGCCACCGGACAGGGCGAGGCTATGGCTACACCTTC

J gene: TRBJ1-1
clone size: few
D gene: -
V gene: TRBV7-9
CDR3 protein: CASSINPDRNTEAFF
CDR3 DNA: TGTGCCAGCAGCATAAACCCAGACAGGAACACTGAAGCTTTCTTT

J gene: TRBJ2-5
clone size: few
D gene: TRBD2
V gene: TRBV30
CDR3 protein: CAWTRLAGGETQYF
CDR3 DNA: TGTGCCTGGACCCGACTAGCGGGGGGCGAGACCCAGTACTTC